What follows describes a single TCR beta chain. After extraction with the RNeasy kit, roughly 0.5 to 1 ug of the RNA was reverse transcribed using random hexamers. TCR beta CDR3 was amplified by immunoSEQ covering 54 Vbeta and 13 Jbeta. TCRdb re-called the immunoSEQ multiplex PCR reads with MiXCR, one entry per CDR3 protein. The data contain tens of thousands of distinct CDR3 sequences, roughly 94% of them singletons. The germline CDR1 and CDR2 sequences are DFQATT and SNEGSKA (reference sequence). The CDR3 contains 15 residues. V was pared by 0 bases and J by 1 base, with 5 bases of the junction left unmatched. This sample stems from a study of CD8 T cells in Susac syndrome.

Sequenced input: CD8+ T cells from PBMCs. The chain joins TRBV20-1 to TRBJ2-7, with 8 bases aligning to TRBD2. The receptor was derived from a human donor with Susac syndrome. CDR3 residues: CSARDFKRESYEQYF. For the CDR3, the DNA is TGCAGTGCTAGAGATTTCAAGCGGGAGTCCTACGAGCAGTACTTC.